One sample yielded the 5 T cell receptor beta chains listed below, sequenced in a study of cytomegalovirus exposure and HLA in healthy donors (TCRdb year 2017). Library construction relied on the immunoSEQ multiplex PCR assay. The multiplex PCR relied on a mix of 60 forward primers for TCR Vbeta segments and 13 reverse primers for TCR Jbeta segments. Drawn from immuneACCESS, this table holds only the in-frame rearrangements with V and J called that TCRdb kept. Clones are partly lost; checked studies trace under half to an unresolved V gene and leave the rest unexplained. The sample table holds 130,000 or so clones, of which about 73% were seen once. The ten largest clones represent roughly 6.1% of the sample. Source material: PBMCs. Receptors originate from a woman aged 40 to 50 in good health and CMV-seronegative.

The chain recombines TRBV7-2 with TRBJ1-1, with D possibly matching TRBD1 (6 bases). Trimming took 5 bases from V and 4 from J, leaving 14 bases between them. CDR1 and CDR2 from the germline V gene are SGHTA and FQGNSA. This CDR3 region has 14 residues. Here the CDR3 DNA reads TGTGCCAGCAGCAAAGATGGGGGCGGCACTGAAGCTTTCTTT. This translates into CASSKDGGGTEAFF.

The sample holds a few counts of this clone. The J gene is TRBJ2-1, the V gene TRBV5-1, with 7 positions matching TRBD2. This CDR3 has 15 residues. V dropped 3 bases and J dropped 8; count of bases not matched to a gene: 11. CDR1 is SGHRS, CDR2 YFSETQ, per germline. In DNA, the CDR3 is TGCGCCAGCAGCTGGGGCCTAGCGGCTGGAGATGAGCAGTTCTTC. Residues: CASSWGLAAGDEQFF. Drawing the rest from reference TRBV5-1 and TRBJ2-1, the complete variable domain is KAGVTQTPRYLIKTRGQQVTLSCSPISGHRSVSWYQQTPGQGLQFLFEYFSETQRNKGNFPGRFSGRQFSNSRSEMNVSTLELGDSALYLCASSWGLAAGDEQFFGPGTRLTVL.

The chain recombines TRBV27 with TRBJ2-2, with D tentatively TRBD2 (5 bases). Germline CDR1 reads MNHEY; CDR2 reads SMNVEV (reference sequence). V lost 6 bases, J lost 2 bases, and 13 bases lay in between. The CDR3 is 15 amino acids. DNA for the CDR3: TGTGCCAGCAGCCGAACGGAGGCTAACACCGGGGAGCTGTTTTTT. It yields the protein CASSRTEANTGELFF.

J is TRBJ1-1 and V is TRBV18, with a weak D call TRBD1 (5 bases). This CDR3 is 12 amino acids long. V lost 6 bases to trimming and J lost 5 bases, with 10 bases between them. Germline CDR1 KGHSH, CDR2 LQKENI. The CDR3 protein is CASSRGETEAFF. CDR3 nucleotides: TGTGCCAGCTCCCGGGGGGAAACTGAAGCTTTCTTT.

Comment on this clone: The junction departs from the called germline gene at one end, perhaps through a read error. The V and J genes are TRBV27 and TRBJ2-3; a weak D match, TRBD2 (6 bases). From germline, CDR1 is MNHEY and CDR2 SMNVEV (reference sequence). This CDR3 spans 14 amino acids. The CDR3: CASSRGYGTDTRYF. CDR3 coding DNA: TGTGCCAGCAGCCGGGGGTACGGCACAGATACGCGGTATTTT.